The present entry profiles one T cell receptor (beta chain) with its context. These data originate in a study of blood T cell repertoires in COVID-19. Study overall: The samples span acute and convalescent COVID-19 from the United States, Italy and Spain. T cells, B-cell-depleted T cells, or PBMCs provided the cDNA or gDNA that served as material.

Losses at the gene ends were 0 bases for V and 8 bases for J; bases not matched to a gene: 15. CDR1 is MNHEY and CDR2 is SMNVEV in the germline V gene (reference sequence). This CDR3 is 17 amino acids long. Original processing methods: Reference gene primer amplification in the assay estimated nucleated cell counts. Some clones are missing from TCRdb's copy, which holds only in-frame ones; the method was immunoSEQ multiplex PCR. V, J and clone size reflect that table, while D and trimming were determined from the DNA. The sample shows 150,000 or so clones, roughly 84% of them seen only once. Sequenced: peripheral blood. This TCR was sampled from a woman in her forties or fifties in a cohort sampled during active or convalescent COVID-19. The rearrangement uses TRBV27 and TRBJ1-2; 7 positions agree with TRBD1. The CDR3 DNA reads TGTGCCAGCAGTTTATCCAATAGCGGTACAGGGGCGGGAGGCTACACCTTC. Amino acid sequence: CASSLSNSGTGAGGYTF.